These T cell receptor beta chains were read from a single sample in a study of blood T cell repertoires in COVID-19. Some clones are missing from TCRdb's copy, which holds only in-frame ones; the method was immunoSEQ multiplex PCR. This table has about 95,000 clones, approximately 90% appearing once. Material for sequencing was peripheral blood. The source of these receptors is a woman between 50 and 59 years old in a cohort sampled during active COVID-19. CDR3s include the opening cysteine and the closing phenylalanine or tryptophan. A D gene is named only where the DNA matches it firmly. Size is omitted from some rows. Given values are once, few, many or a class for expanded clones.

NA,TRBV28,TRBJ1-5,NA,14,TGTGCCAGCAGTCTAGGACAGAAGTATCAGCCCCAGCATTTT,CASSLGQKYQPQHF
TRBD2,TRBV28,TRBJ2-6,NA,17,TGTGCCAGCAGTTTGGGGGGGGTACCGTCTGGGGCCAACGTCCTGACTTTC,CASSLGGVPSGANVLTF
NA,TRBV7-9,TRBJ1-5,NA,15,TGTGCCAGCAGCTTAGCCGGGGGAAGCAATCAGCCCCAGCATTTT,CASSLAGGSNQPQHF
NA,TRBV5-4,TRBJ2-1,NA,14,TGTGCCAGCAGTCTCCCGGACAGCCACAATGAGCAGTTCTTC,CASSLPDSHNEQFF
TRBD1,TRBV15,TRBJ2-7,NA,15,TGTGCCACCAGCCCAGGGACAGGTAGTTACTACGAGCAGTACTTC,CATSPGTGSYYEQYF
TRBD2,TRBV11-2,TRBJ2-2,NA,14,TGTGCCAGCAGCTTAAGGGGAGGGTCCGGGGAGCTGTTTTTT,CASSLRGGSGELFF
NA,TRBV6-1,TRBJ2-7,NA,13,TGTGCCAGCAGTGAGTACAGTACCTACGAGCAGTACTTC,CASSEYSTYEQYF
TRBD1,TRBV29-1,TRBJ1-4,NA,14,TGCAGCGTAGGAGGACAGGGGGTGGATGAAAAACTGTTTTTT,CSVGGQGVDEKLFF
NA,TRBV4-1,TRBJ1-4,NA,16,TGCGCCAGCAGCCACCCGCCGGGACGGGAGAATGAAAAACTGTTTTTT,CASSHPPGRENEKLFF
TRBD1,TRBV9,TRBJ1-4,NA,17,TGTGCCAGCAGCGTAGATCGAGGGACAGGGGGAGCTGAAAAACTGTTTTTT,CASSVDRGTGGAEKLFF
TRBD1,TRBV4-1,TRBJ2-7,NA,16,TGCGCCAGCAGCCTCGCAGAGAGGACAGGGAGACTCGAGCAGTACTTC,CASSLAERTGRLEQYF
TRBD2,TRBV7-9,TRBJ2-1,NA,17,TGTGCCAGCAGCTCGCGGGGGAGGGGCGGGGGTTACAATGAGCAGTTCTTC,CASSSRGRGGGYNEQFF
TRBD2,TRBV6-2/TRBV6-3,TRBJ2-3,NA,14,TGTGCCAGCAGTTACTCACAGGGAAGCGGGAGTCAGTATTTT,CASSYSQGSGSQYF
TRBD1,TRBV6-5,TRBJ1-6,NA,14,TGTGCCAGCAATCCGGGACAGGGTAATTCACCCCTCCACTTT,CASNPGQGNSPLHF
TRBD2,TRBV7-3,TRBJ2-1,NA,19,TGTGCCAGCAGCTTAATGGGAGGGACTAGCGGGACGATTTACAATGAGCAGTTCTTC,CASSLMGGTSGTIYNEQFF
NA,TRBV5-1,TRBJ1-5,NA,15,TGCGCCAGCAGCCCCGGGACTCAATCTAATCAGCCCCAGCATTTT,CASSPGTQSNQPQHF
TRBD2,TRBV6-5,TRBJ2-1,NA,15,TGTGCCAGCAGTTACTCGAGGCGGGGGGGCAGTGAGCAGTTCTTC,CASSYSRRGGSEQFF
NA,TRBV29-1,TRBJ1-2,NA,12,TGCAGCGCCGGAACCCAGGGTCACGGCTACACCTTC,CSAGTQGHGYTF
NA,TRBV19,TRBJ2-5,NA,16,TGTGCCAGTAGTATATCAACGGGGGGCCGCCTAGAGACCCAGTACTTC,CASSISTGGRLETQYF
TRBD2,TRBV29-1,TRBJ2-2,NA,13,TGCAGCGTCAGGGCGGGAGGGACCGGGGAGCTGTTTTTT,CSVRAGGTGELFF
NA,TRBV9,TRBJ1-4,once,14,TGTGCCAGCAGCGTAGATCGGGAGAATGAAAAACTGTTTTTT,CASSVDRENEKLFF
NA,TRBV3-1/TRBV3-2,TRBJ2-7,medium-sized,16,TGTGCCAGCAGCCAAGAGCTAGTCGGGAAGGTTAACGAGCAGTACTTC,CASSQELVGKVNEQYF
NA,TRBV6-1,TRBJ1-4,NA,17,TGTGCCAGCAGTGAATCATCCTACAGGGATCCTAATGAAAAACTGTTTTTT,CASSESSYRDPNEKLFF
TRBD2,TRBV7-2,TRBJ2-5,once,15,TGTGCCAGCAGTCGTCTAGCGGGAGGTGCCGAGACCCAGTACTTC,CASSRLAGGAETQYF
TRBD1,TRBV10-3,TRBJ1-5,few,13,TGTGCCATGGGACAGGGGGCTTCGGGGCCCCAGCATTTT,CAMGQGASGPQHF
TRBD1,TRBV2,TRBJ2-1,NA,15,TGTGCCAGCAGTTGGACAGGGGGAGGCTACAATGAGCAGTTCTTC,CASSWTGGGYNEQFF
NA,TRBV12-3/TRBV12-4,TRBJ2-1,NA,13,TGTGCCAGCAGTTTGACAGACTACAATGAGCAGTTCTTC,CASSLTDYNEQFF
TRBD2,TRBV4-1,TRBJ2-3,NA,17,TGCGCCAGCAGCCAAGCAGGACTAGCGGGGGTCTCAGATACGCAGTATTTT,CASSQAGLAGVSDTQYF
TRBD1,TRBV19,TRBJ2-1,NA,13,TGTGCCAGTAGTTCAAGACAGGGTAATGAGCAGTTCTTC,CASSSRQGNEQFF
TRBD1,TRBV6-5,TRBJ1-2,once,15,TGTGCCAGCAGTTCCCTGACAGGGAAGTCCTATGGCTACACCTTC,CASSSLTGKSYGYTF
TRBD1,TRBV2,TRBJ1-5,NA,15,TGTGCCAGCAAAGGGGACAGCTTTAGCAATCAGCCCCAGCATTTT,CASKGDSFSNQPQHF
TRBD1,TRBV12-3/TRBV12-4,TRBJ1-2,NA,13,TGTGCCAGCACATCAGGGGGCGTCATTGGCTACACCTTC,CASTSGGVIGYTF
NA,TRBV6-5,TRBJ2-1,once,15,TGTGCCAGCAACCCCACTACGAGCTCCTACAATGAGCAGTTCTTC,CASNPTTSSYNEQFF